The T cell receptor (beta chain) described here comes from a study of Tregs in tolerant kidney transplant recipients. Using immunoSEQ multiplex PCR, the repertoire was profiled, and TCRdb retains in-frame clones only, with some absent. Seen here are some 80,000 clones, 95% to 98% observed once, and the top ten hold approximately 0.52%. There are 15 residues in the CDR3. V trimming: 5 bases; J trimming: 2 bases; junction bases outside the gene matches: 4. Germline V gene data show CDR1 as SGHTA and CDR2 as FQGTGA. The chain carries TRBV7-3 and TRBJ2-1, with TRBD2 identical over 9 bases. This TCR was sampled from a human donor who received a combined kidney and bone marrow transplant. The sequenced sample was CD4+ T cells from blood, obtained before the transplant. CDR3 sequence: CASSQGLAAYNEQFF. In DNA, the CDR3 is TGTGCCAGCAGCCAGGGACTAGCAGCCTACAATGAGCAGTTCTTC.